These 21 T cell receptor beta chains came from one sample sequenced in a study of regulatory dendritic cells for organ transplantation. Profiling relied on immunoSEQ multiplex PCR, and the TCRdb table lists in-frame clones only, not all of them. Of 25,000 or so clones listed, roughly 80% are singletons. Specimen: naive CD4+ T cells from blood. As to subset: CD45RA+ naive T cells. The receptor set was obtained from a human donor in good health.

The rearrangement links TRBV19 to TRBJ1-5; D uncertain. V was clipped by 2 bases and J by 2 bases, with 7 bases between them. This CDR3 is built from 14 residues. Germline V gene lookup returns CDR1 LNHDA and CDR2 SQIVND (reference sequence). CDR3: CASSIQRGNQPQHF. The CDR3 DNA reads as TGTGCCAGTAGTATACAGCGAGGCAATCAGCCCCAGCATTTT.

The chain recombines TRBV5-1 with TRBJ1-1, with TRBD1 matching over 7 bases. With V trimmed by 0 bases and J by 2 bases, 4 bases remained unmatched. From germline, CDR1 is SGHRS and CDR2 YFSETQ. The CDR3 is made up of 15 amino acids. The CDR3 protein is CASSLAGGINTEAFF. The DNA for the CDR3 is TGCGCCAGCAGCTTGGCAGGGGGTATTAACACTGAAGCTTTCTTT.

This chain links TRBV7-9 with TRBJ1-4; no definite D call. The CDR3 has 15 amino acids. From germline, CDR1 is SEHNR and CDR2 FQNEAQ (reference sequence). Trimming removed 4 bases at V and 3 bases at J, with 12 bases between. CDR3 residues: CASSSARVANEKLFF. The CDR3 DNA follows: TGTGCCAGCAGCTCCGCACGGGTGGCTAATGAAAAACTGTTTTTT.

This chain uses TRBV5-3 with TRBJ2-7; 7 bases line up with TRBD1. TRBV5-3 belongs to the ORF category, with a function that is uncertain. The J segment lost 1 base and the V segment lost 4 bases, leaving 17 bases of the junction unmatched. There are 18 residues in the CDR3. DNA of the CDR3: TGTGCCAGAAGCCCCTCCCCGGACAGGACTCAACCTTCCTACGAGCAGTACTTC. It codes for CARSPSPDRTQPSYEQYF.

This chain joins TRBV4-3 and TRBJ1-1; no firm D call. V lost 0 bases and J 7 bases, leaving 9 bases between the germline ends. This CDR3 comprises 13 residues. Per the germline V gene, CDR1 is LGHNA and CDR2 is YSLEER. The CDR3 DNA follows: TGCGCCAGCAGCCAAGAGGTGAGCCTTGAAGCTTTCTTT. Translation gives CASSQEVSLEAFF.

This sequence joins TRBV19 and TRBJ2-2; D remains unclear. This CDR3 has 16 residues. Germline V gene data show CDR1 as LNHDA and CDR2 as SQIVND (reference sequence). The V end lost 1 base, the J end lost 1 base, and 10 bases lay between the germline ends. The CDR3 DNA sequence: TGTGCCAGTAGTATAGTCCGGGTTTTGAACACCGGGGAGCTGTTTTTT. Translation: CASSIVRVLNTGELFF.

The rearrangement joins TRBV5-1 to TRBJ1-6; 9 nucleotides match TRBD1. With 0 bases clipped from V and 3 bases from J, the junction kept 4 bases outside the gene matches. The CDR3 has 17 residues. Per the germline V gene, CDR1 is SGHRS and CDR2 is YFSETQ. In DNA, the CDR3 is TGCGCCAGCAGCTTGGGTTGGACAGGGGACTATAATTCACCCCTCCACTTT. This sequence encodes CASSLGWTGDYNSPLHF.

A single count supports this clone. The chain employs TRBV6-5 and TRBJ2-2; tentatively, D is TRBD1 (6 bases). V was cut by 10 bases and J by 0 bases, with 12 bases left in between. The CDR3 is made up of 14 amino acids. Germline V gives CDR1 MNHEY, CDR2 SVGAGI. CDR3 amino acids: CATTRTANTGELFF. The DNA for the CDR3 is TGTGCCACGACGCGGACAGCGAACACCGGGGAGCTGTTTTTT.

The chain employs TRBV11-2 and TRBJ1-4; tentative D call: TRBD1 (6 bases). This CDR3 spans 15 amino acids. Trimming removed 4 bases from V and 5 bases from J, with 14 bases in between. Germline loops: CDR1 SGHAT, CDR2 FQNNGV. As DNA, the CDR3 is TGTGCCAGCAGCTCTCAGGGGTTGGACAATGAAAAACTGTTTTTT. The encoded protein is CASSSQGLDNEKLFF.

The rearrangement uses TRBV11-3 and TRBJ1-1; 7 bases fit TRBD1. Germline V lookup: CDR1 SGHNT, CDR2 YENEEA. This CDR3 contains 15 residues. J lost 5 bases, V lost 4 bases, and 10 bases had no gene match. CDR3 nucleotide sequence: TGTGCCAGCAGCTCAATCGGACAGGTCGCGACTGAAGCTTTCTTT. It codes for CASSSIGQVATEAFF.

Only one count was recorded for this clone. The chain uses TRBV27 and TRBJ1-1, with D tentatively TRBD1 (5 bases). The CDR3 contains 17 residues. The V end was cut by 7 bases, the J end by 0 bases, with 21 bases between. The germline gives CDR1 MNHEY, CDR2 SMNVEV (reference sequence). The CDR3 DNA sequence: TGTGCCAGCAAACGAAATATCCAGACAGAAATGAACACTGAAGCTTTCTTT. This translates into CASKRNIQTEMNTEAFF.

V usage is TRBV6-5 and J usage is TRBJ2-7, with 7 bases matching TRBD1. After removal of 5 bases from V and 3 bases from J, the junction contained 4 bases not matched to a gene. Looked up from germline, CDR1 is MNHEY and CDR2 is SVGAGI. This CDR3 has 13 amino acids. The CDR3, as DNA: TGTGCCAGCAGTCAGGGACAGAACTACGAGCAGTACTTC. Its protein is CASSQGQNYEQYF.

This chain joins TRBV10-3 and TRBJ1-5; TRBD1 matches 7 bases. The CDR3 runs to 15 residues. Germline CDR1 is ENHRY and CDR2 is SYGVKD. The V and J ends lost 8 bases and 7 bases, in that order; junction bases with no gene match: 14. CDR3 coding DNA: TGTGCCATCCAGCCCAACAGGGGTGCCAACCAGCCCCAGCATTTT. Translating gives CAIQPNRGANQPQHF.

The chain recombines TRBV27 with TRBJ2-1; 7 bases are a match to TRBD2. With V trimmed by 0 bases and J by 2 bases, 7 bases remained unmatched. Germline V gene sequence: CDR1 MNHEY, CDR2 SMNVEV (reference sequence). The CDR3 runs 17 residues. The CDR3 DNA is TGTGCCAGCAGTTTATCTCCTCCCCTAGCGGCCTACAATGAGCAGTTCTTC. This gives the protein CASSLSPPLAAYNEQFF.

The genes are TRBV2 and TRBJ2-7, with a possible D match to TRBD1 (6 bases). V lost 7 bases, J lost 3 bases, and 13 bases lay in between. Germline lookup yields CDR1 SNHLY and CDR2 FYNNEI. CDR3 length: 13 amino acids. The CDR3, as DNA: TGTGCCAGCAACCGGGACACTAACTACGAGCAGTACTTC. This gives the protein CASNRDTNYEQYF.

The chain employs TRBV5-4 and TRBJ2-2, with 9 positions matching TRBD1. The V and J ends lost 2 bases and 0 bases, in that order; junction bases with no gene match: 2. Germline-derived CDR1 and CDR2 are SGHNT and YYREEE (reference sequence). The CDR3 covers 16 residues. CDR3 bases: TGTGCCAGCAGCTTCGGACAGGGGACGAACACCGGGGAGCTGTTTTTT. As protein: CASSFGQGTNTGELFF.

V usage is TRBV19 and J usage is TRBJ1-3; D may be TRBD1 (6 bases). CDR1 is LNHDA, CDR2 SQIVND, per germline (reference sequence). V gave up 6 bases and J gave up 4 bases, with 13 bases separating them. The CDR3 contains 14 residues. In DNA form, the CDR3 reads TGTGCCAGTAGACCCGGGACATCAGGAAACACCATATATTTT. Its protein product is CASRPGTSGNTIYF.

V and J are TRBV11-3 and TRBJ2-1, with TRBD1 matching 9 bases. Germline V CDR1 and CDR2: SGHNT, YENEEA. V gave up 4 bases and J gave up 6 bases; unmatched junction bases: 4. There are 14 residues in the CDR3. The CDR3 sequence: CASSSGTGINEQFF. The CDR3 DNA sequence: TGTGCCAGCAGCTCCGGGACAGGGATCAATGAGCAGTTCTTC.

The chain uses TRBV2 and TRBJ2-2, with D perhaps matching TRBD2 (6 bases). This CDR3 is 14 amino acids long. The germline V gene has CDR1 SNHLY and CDR2 FYNNEI. Trimming pared 7 bases from V and 6 bases from J, leaving 15 bases between. The CDR3 sequence is CASKGGAEPGELFF. The CDR3 DNA follows: TGTGCCAGCAAGGGCGGGGCTGAACCCGGGGAGCTGTTTTTT.

This chain connects TRBV5-1 to TRBJ1-1; 7 bases fit TRBD1. Germline assignment: CDR1 SGHRS and CDR2 YFSETQ. The CDR3 totals 15 residues. Germline trimming cut 4 bases from V and 4 bases from J; bases unmatched to any gene: 10. CDR3: CASSVSQGRLTEAFF. CDR3 coding DNA: TGCGCCAGCAGCGTATCACAGGGGCGCCTCACTGAAGCTTTCTTT. Supplemented by reference TRBV5-1 and TRBJ1-1, the full variable domain reads KAGVTQTPRYLIKTRGQQVTLSCSPISGHRSVSWYQQTPGQGLQFLFEYFSETQRNKGNFPGRFSGRQFSNSRSEMNVSTLELGDSALYLCASSVSQGRLTEAFFGQGTRLTVV.

This clone was seen only a few times. V is TRBV5-1 and J is TRBJ1-3; D remains ambiguous. The CDR3 extends over 15 amino acids. The V end lost 0 bases, the J end lost 0 bases, and 7 bases lay between the germline ends. Per germline, CDR1 SGHRS and CDR2 YFSETQ. DNA for the CDR3: TGCGCCAGCAGCTTGGGGGCAGCCTCTGGAAACACCATATATTTT. It specifies CASSLGAASGNTIYF.